Reported below is one T cell receptor (beta chain). Its recognized antigen is unknown. No base-level quality is on record; no much larger clone is a single base apart. This sample is part of a study of blood T cell repertoires in COVID-19 (dated by TCRdb to the early 2020s). Background on the whole study: The collaborator samples originated in the United States, Italy and Spain and spanned the acute and convalescent phases of COVID-19. Sample metadata almost always included a de-identified subject ID, COVID-19 status, age in years and sex. Where available, HLA class I and class II types were taken from metadata supplied by the sample provider and were not determined by assay-based typing. The repertoires were released in a freely available public database meant as a resource for research on the immune response to SARS-CoV-2. Deeply sampled blood TCRbeta repertoires from subjects exposed to, actively infected with, or recovered from COVID-19 were included in the dataset. The material from the prospective study consisted of cDNA or gDNA derived from T cells, B-cell-depleted T cells, or PBMCs. The samples were drawn from the first 160 participants of the ongoing ImmuneRACE study and from under 1,500 subjects provided by 6 global collaborators. Broader findings and caveats from the paper: The amount of clinical and demographic metadata varied by source and participant and was provided uncurated.

Each collaborating institution followed its own protocols to collect whole blood in K2EDTA tubes. For TCRbeta analysis, collaborators shipped samples as frozen whole blood, isolated PBMCs, or DNA extracted from either of those sample types. From cysteine to phenylalanine, the CDR3 is 15 amino acids long. Here the CDR3 DNA is all that survives: 45 bases in frame from base 1. V is pruned by 5 bases and J by 4 bases, leaving 6 bases of the junction without a gene match. CDR1 and CDR2 were assigned from the germline V gene (reference sequence) as MNHEY and SMNVEV. The immunoSEQ Assay, a bias-controlled multiplex PCR, was used to amplify TCRbeta CDR3 regions from genomic DNA. In the original analysis: The number of nucleated cells in each sample was estimated from the amplification of reference gene primers within the assay. Sequence reads were collapsed and filtered to measure the absolute abundance of every unique TCRbeta CDR3 rearrangement. For each sample, productive Simpson clonality was calculated as the square root of Simpson's diversity index over productive rearrangements. This immuneACCESS table, as held by TCRdb, lists in-frame sequences with V and J called but not all clones. Of the missing ones, under half trace to an unresolved V gene in checked studies; the others have no known cause. V, J and clone size are taken as reported in that table, and D and trimming were inferred from the DNA itself. The sample includes about 110,000 clones, with roughly 85% observed a single time. Approximately 2.5% of the sample rests with the top ten.

This clonotype was sampled from a human donor in a cohort sampled during active COVID-19. The sequencing sample was made of peripheral blood. The rearranged chain carries TRBV27 and TRBJ2-1, with 9 bases aligning to TRBD1. For the CDR3, the sequence is CASSPRTGVYNEQFF. The sequenced DNA: TGTGCCAGCAGTCCTAGGACAGGGGTATACAATGAGCAGTTCTTC.